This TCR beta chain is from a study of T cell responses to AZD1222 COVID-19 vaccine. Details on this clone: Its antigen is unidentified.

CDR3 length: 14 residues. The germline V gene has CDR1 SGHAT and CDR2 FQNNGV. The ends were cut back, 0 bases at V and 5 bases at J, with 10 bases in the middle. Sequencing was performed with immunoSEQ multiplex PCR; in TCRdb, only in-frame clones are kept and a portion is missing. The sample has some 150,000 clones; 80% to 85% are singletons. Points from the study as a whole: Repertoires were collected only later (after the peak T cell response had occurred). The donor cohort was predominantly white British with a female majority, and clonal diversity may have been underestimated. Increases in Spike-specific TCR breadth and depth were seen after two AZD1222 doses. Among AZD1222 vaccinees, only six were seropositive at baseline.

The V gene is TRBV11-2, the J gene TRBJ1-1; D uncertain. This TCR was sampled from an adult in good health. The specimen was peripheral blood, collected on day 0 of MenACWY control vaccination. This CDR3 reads CASSLEQSGTEAFF. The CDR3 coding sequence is TGTGCCAGCAGCTTAGAACAATCGGGGACTGAAGCTTTCTTT. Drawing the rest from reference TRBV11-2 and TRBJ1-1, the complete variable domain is EAGVAQSPRYKIIEKRQSVAFWCNPISGHATLYWYQQILGQGPKLLIQFQNNGVVDDSQLPKDRFSAERLKGVDSTLKIQPAKLEDSAVYLCASSLEQSGTEAFFGQGTRLTVV.